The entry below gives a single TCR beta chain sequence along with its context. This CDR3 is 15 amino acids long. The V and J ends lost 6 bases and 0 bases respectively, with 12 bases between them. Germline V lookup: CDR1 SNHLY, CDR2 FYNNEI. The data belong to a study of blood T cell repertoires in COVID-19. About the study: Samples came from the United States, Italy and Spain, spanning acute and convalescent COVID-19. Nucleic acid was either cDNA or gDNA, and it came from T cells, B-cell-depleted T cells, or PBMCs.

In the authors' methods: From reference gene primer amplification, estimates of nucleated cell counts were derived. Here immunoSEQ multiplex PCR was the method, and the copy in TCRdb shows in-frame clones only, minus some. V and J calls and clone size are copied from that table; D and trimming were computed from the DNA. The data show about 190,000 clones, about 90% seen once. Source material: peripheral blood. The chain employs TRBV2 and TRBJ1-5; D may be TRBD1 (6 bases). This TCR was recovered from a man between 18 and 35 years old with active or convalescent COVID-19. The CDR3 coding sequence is TGTGCCAGCAGCGACAGGAGACATAGCAATCAGCCCCAGCATTTT. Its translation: CASSDRRHSNQPQHF. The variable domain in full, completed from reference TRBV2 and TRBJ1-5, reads EPEVTQTPSHQVTQMGQEVILRCVPISNHLYFYWYRQILGQKVEFLVSFYNNEISEKSEIFDDQFSVERPDGSNFTLKIRSTKLEDSAMYFCASSDRRHSNQPQHFGDGTRLSIL.